One and the same sample provided the 15 T cell receptor beta chains below, sequenced in a study of CD8+ T cells in alopecia areata. Following extraction, RNA underwent reverse transcription to cDNA, which served as the sequencing template. Here immunoSEQ multiplex PCR was the method, and the copy in TCRdb shows in-frame clones only, minus some. The data hold about 120,000 clones, with about three fifths observed a single time. Stated treatment: oral pan-JAK inhibitor, 5-10 mg twice daily. The sample in question was CD8+ T cells sorted from blood, obtained at week 4, from a patient treated with tofacitinib. These receptors all stem from a human donor with alopecia areata.

This clone has a single count. The identical CDR3 is also encoded by other nucleotide sequences in the sample. This chain connects TRBV30 to TRBJ2-5; D gene ambiguous. The ends were cut back, 0 bases at V and 5 bases at J, with 4 bases in the middle. This CDR3 spans 11 amino acids. Germline assignment: CDR1 GTSNPN and CDR2 SVGIG (reference sequence). CDR3 amino acids: CAWSVGETQYF. DNA of the CDR3: TGTGCCTGGAGTGTTGGGGAGACCCAGTACTTC.

This clone was seen a few times. The rearrangement links TRBV29-1 to TRBJ2-5; D may correspond to TRBD1 or TRBD2 (5 bases each). The CDR3 runs 16 residues. Germline V lookup: CDR1 SQVTM, CDR2 ANQGSEA. The V end lost 0 bases, the J end lost 8 bases, and 22 bases lay between the germline ends. The CDR3, as DNA: TGCAGCGTTGAAGATTTTTCGGGGTGGGACCAAGGCACCCAGTACTTC. Amino acid sequence: CSVEDFSGWDQGTQYF.

The CDR3 DNA follows: TGTGCCAGCAGCACCGGGACAGGGGCCGTCTCTGGGGCCAACGTCCTGACTTTC. Translating it yields CASSTGTGAVSGANVLTF. The chain employs TRBV14 and TRBJ2-6; 10 bases line up with TRBD1. Germline CDR1 reads SGHDN; CDR2 reads FVKESK. V was clipped by 5 bases and J by 0 bases; unmatched bases: 7. This CDR3 comprises 18 residues.

This clone occurred once. The same CDR3 arises from other DNA sequences in this sample as well. The CDR3 bases are TGCAGCGTTGAAGATGGACGGGAAACCTACGAGCAGTACTTC. It codes for CSVEDGRETYEQYF. The V gene is TRBV29-1, the J gene TRBJ2-7, with D perhaps TRBD2 (5 bases). V dropped 0 bases and J dropped 2 bases, with 11 bases sitting between them. The germline CDR1 and CDR2 sequences are SQVTM and ANQGSEA. The length of the CDR3 is 14 residues.

This clone showed up just a few times. V is TRBV29-1 and J is TRBJ2-3, with D maybe TRBD2 (6 bases). The CDR3 totals 14 residues. V was trimmed by 4 bases and J by 2 bases, leaving 13 bases between them. CDR1 is SQVTM and CDR2 is ANQGSEA in the germline V gene. The CDR3 sequence is CSVGRDEATDTQYF. CDR3 sequence (DNA): TGCAGCGTTGGGAGGGACGAGGCCACAGATACGCAGTATTTT.

This sequence joins TRBV30 and TRBJ2-1, with D possibly being TRBD2 (5 bases). Germline CDR1 reads GTSNPN; CDR2 reads SVGIG (reference sequence). This CDR3 spans 14 amino acids. Trimming cost V 0 bases and J 8 bases, with 14 bases left between them. The CDR3 reads CAWSVPGLRDEQFF. The CDR3 nucleotides read TGTGCCTGGAGTGTACCAGGTTTGAGGGATGAGCAGTTCTTC.

V is TRBV30 and J is TRBJ1-5; D is undetermined. The CDR3 totals 13 residues. The V gene lost 2 bases and the J gene lost 4 bases, with 9 bases spanning the gap. CDR1 is GTSNPN, CDR2 SVGIG, per germline (reference sequence). The CDR3, as DNA: TGTGCCTGGAGTTACGTAGATAATCAGCCCCAGCATTTT. As protein: CAWSYVDNQPQHF.

CDR3 sequence reads: CASSLNRAIETQYF. The CDR3 DNA is TGTGCCAGCAGCTTAAACAGAGCAATAGAGACCCAGTACTTC. The J gene is TRBJ2-5, the V gene TRBV7-2; D gene unclear. This CDR3 is built from 14 residues. V dropped 2 bases and J dropped 4 bases, with 11 bases sitting between them. Germline V gene lookup returns CDR1 SGHTA and CDR2 FQGNSA.

The rearrangement links TRBV29-1 to TRBJ2-5; D possibly corresponds to TRBD2 (5 bases). Germline V gene lookup returns CDR1 SQVTM and CDR2 ANQGSEA. V was cut by 7 bases and J by 7 bases, with 31 bases left in between. The length of the CDR3 is 17 residues. This chain's CDR3 is CSARLSGGPPPERTQYF. CDR3 bases: TGCAGCGCCCGGCTCAGCGGCGGCCCACCTCCGGAGCGGACCCAGTACTTC.

This clone has more than one count but fewer than ten. The genes are TRBV27 and TRBJ2-7, with D unclear. The CDR3 is made up of 11 amino acids. V was shortened by 4 bases and J by 3 bases, with 4 bases between the two germline ends. Germline V lookup: CDR1 MNHEY, CDR2 SMNVEV (reference sequence). The CDR3 here is CASSSFYEQYF. The DNA for the CDR3 is TGTGCCAGCAGTTCGTTCTACGAGCAGTACTTC.

V is TRBV9 and J is TRBJ2-7; 9 bases align to TRBD1. CDR3 size: 15 residues. The germline V gene has CDR1 SGDLS and CDR2 YYNGEE. V was clipped by 3 bases and J by 3 bases; unmatched bases: 7. CDR3 region: CASSATGGSIYEQYF. The DNA of the CDR3 is TGTGCCAGCAGCGCCACAGGGGGCTCGATCTACGAGCAGTACTTC.

The chain uses TRBV30 and TRBJ2-6; a possible D gene is TRBD2 (5 bases). Germline V gene sequence: CDR1 GTSNPN, CDR2 SVGIG (reference sequence). Trimming cost V 5 bases and J 3 bases, with 14 bases left between them. The CDR3 has 15 amino acids. The CDR3 region has the DNA TGTGCCTGGTCCTGGGGAGCTGGTGGGGCCAACGTCCTGACTTTC. This encodes CAWSWGAGGANVLTF.

The chain uses TRBV23-1 and TRBJ1-2; D ambiguous. TRBV23-1 is an ORF, and what it does is uncertain. The CDR3 runs to 14 residues. V shed 0 bases and J shed 4 bases, with 9 bases lying between them. The CDR3 DNA reads TGCGCCAGCAGTCAATCACCAGATACCTATGGCTACACCTTC. It specifies CASSQSPDTYGYTF.

The CDR3 loop is CAGRERRGAYEQYF. CDR3 DNA sequence: TGTGCTGGCCGGGAGAGACGGGGGGCCTACGAGCAGTACTTC. The chain couples TRBV7-7 to TRBJ2-7, with 7 bases fitting TRBD2. Germline V gene sequence: CDR1 SSHAT, CDR2 FNYEAQ (reference sequence). The CDR3 contains 14 residues.

This clone was observed a handful of times. The rearrangement links TRBV13 to TRBJ1-2, with 9 nucleotides matching TRBD1. The CDR3 sequence is 15 residues long. In germline, CDR1 is PRHDT, CDR2 FYEKMQ (reference sequence). The junction had 7 bases not matched to a gene; V was cut back by 5 bases and J by 3 bases. CDR3 sequence reads: CASSLWDRADYGYTF. The CDR3 DNA reads as TGTGCCAGCAGCCTGTGGGACAGGGCCGACTATGGCTACACCTTC. Drawing the rest from reference TRBV13 and TRBJ1-2, the complete variable domain is AAGVIQSPRHLIKEKRETATLKCYPIPRHDTVYWYQQGPGQDPQFLISFYEKMQSDKGSIPDRFSAQQFSDYHSELNMSSLELGDSALYFCASSLWDRADYGYTFGSGTRLTVV.